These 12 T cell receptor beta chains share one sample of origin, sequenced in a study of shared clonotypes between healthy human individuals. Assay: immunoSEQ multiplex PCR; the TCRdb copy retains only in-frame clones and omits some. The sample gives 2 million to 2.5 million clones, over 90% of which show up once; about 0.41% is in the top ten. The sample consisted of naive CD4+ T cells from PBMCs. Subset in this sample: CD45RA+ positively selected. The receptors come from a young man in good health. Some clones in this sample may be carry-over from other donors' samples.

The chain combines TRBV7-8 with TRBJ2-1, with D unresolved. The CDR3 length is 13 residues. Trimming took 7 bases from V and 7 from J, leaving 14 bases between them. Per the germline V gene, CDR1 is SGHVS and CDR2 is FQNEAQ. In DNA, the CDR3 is TGTGCCAGCACCTCGTACAGCAAGAATGAGCAGTTCTTC. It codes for CASTSYSKNEQFF.

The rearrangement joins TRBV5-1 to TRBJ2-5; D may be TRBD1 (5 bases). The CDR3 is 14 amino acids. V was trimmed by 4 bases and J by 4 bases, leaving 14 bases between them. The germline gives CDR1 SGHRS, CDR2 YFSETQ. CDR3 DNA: TGCGCCAGCAGCCTCAGGGCGTTTGGAGAGACCCAGTACTTC. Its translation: CASSLRAFGETQYF.

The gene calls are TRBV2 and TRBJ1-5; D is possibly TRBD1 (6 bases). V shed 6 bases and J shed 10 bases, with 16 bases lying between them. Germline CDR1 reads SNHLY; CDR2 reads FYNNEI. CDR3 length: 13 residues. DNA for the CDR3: TGTGCCAGCAGGAGGAGGGACACTCCACCCCAGCATTTT. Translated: CASRRRDTPPQHF.

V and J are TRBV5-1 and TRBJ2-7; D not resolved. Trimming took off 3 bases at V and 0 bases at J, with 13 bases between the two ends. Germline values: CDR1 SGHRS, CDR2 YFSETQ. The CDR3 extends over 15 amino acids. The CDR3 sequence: CASSSRPDASYEQYF. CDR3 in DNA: TGCGCCAGCAGCTCAAGACCCGACGCCTCCTACGAGCAGTACTTC.

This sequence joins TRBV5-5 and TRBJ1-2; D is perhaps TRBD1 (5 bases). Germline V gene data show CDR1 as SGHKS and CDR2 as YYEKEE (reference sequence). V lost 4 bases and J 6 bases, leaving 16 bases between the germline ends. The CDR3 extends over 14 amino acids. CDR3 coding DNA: TGTGCCAGCAGCCGAGATTATCGGGGGAATGGCTACACCTTC. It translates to CASSRDYRGNGYTF.

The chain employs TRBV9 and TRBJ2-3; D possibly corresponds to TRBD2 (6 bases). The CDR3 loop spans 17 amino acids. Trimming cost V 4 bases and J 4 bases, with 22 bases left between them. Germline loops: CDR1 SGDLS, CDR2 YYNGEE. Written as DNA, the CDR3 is TGTGCCAGCAGCCCGCCGGGACTCCAGAAGTTCCCAGATACGCAGTATTTT. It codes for CASSPPGLQKFPDTQYF.

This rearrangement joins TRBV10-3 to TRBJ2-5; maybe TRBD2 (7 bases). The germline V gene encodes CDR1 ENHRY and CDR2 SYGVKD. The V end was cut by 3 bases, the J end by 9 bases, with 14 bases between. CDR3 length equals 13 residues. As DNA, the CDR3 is TGTGCCATCAGTGATAAAAAGGGGGGGGCCCAGTACTTC. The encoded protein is CAISDKKGGAQYF.

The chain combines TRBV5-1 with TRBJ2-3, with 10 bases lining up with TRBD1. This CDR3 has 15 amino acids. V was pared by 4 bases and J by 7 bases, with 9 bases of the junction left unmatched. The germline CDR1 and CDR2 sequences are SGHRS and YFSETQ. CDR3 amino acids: CASSRGGQGDNTQYF. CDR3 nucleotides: TGCGCCAGCAGCAGAGGAGGACAGGGGGATAATACGCAGTATTTT. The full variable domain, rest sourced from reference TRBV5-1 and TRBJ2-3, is KAGVTQTPRYLIKTRGQQVTLSCSPISGHRSVSWYQQTPGQGLQFLFEYFSETQRNKGNFPGRFSGRQFSNSRSEMNVSTLELGDSALYLCASSRGGQGDNTQYFGPGTRLTVL.

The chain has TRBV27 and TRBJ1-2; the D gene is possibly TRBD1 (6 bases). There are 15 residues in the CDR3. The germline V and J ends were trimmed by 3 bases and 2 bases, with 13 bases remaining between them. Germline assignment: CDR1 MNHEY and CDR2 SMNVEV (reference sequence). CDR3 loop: CASSFSTGSNYGYTF. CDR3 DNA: TGTGCCAGCAGTTTCTCGACAGGTTCCAACTATGGCTACACCTTC.

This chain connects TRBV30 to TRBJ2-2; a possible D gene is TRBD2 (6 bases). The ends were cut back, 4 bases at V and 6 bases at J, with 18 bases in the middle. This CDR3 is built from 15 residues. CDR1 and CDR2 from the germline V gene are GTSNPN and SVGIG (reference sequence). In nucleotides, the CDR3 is TGTGCCTGGACCCCTGGGGGGAGCGGAGCCGGGGAGCTGTTTTTT. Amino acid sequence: CAWTPGGSGAGELFF.

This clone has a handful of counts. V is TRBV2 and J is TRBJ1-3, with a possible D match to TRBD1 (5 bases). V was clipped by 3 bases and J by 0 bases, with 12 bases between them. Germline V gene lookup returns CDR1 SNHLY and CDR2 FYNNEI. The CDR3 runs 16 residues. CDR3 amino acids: CASSDETASSGNTIYF. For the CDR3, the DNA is TGTGCCAGCAGTGACGAGACAGCTTCCTCTGGAAACACCATATATTTT.

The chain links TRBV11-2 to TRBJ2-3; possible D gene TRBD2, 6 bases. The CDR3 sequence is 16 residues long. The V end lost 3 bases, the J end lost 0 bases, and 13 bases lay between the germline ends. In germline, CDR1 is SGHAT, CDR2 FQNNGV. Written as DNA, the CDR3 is TGTGCCAGCAGCTTCGGGAGAGAAGGTAGCACAGATACGCAGTATTTT. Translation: CASSFGREGSTDTQYF.